This T cell receptor beta chain was observed in a study of patients and donors after allogeneic stem cell transplantation. The junction had 7 bases not matched to a gene; V was cut back by 5 bases and J by 1 base. This CDR3 is built from 17 residues. Germline-derived CDR1 and CDR2 are PRHDT and FYEKMQ (reference sequence). In its sample, this clonotype is large (0.1 to 1%). From the RT-PCR reads, TCRdb called clonotypes with MiXCR, one entry per CDR3 protein. Of 420 or so distinct CDR3 sequences detected, under 0.9% appear once; the ten largest clones hold around 21%. The clonotype was recovered from a human donor who was either an allogeneic HSCT recipient or a stem cell or donor lymphocyte infusion donor (not recorded which). It is not recorded whose cells these are; they may come from a transplant donor. The sample consisted of blood, either unsorted or a sorted T cell fraction (not recorded which). This chain links TRBV13 with TRBJ2-7; 14 bases are a match to TRBD2. The CDR3 spells CASSAGLAGARSYEQYF. In nucleotides, the CDR3 is TGTGCCAGCAGCGCGGGACTAGCGGGAGCGAGGTCCTACGAGCAGTACTTC.